This T cell receptor beta chain originates from a study of T cells after yellow fever vaccination. Across the whole study: The fractions with low cell numbers were processed using SMART-Seq v4 Ultra Low Input. Study-wide findings and caveats: It was the secondary response that reached its peak faster, day 5 versus 15, but it was weaker. Post-booster reappearance was seen for most primary-vaccination clones (96% CD4, 75% to 90% CD8).

Researchers made TCR cDNA using 5'RACE template switching, and this step added a universal primer site and UMIs. TCRdb re-called the 5' RACE reads through MiXCR, storing one row per CDR3 protein. The sample carries 450,000 to 600,000 distinct CDR3 sequences, about a sixth recorded once. The CDR3 covers 16 residues. V was pared by 4 bases and J by 0 bases, with 12 bases between. CDR1 is SGHTA, CDR2 FQGTGA, per germline. Details on this clonotype: Antigen: not known.

The sample consisted of PBMCs, taken about 5 days after the first yellow fever vaccination. The receptor was isolated from a man younger than 35 who received the YFV17D yellow fever vaccine. The chain uses TRBV7-3 and TRBJ2-2; D perhaps matches TRBD1 (6 bases). CDR3 in amino acids: CASSSYRVANTGELFF. The DNA for the CDR3 is TGTGCCAGCAGCTCATACAGGGTCGCGAACACCGGGGAGCTGTTTTTT. Drawing the rest from reference TRBV7-3 and TRBJ2-2, the complete variable domain is GAGVSQTPSNKVTEKGKYVELRCDPISGHTALYWYRQSLGQGPEFLIYFQGTGAADDSGLPNDRFFAVRPEGSVSTLKIQRTERGDSAVYLCASSSYRVANTGELFFGEGSRLTVL.